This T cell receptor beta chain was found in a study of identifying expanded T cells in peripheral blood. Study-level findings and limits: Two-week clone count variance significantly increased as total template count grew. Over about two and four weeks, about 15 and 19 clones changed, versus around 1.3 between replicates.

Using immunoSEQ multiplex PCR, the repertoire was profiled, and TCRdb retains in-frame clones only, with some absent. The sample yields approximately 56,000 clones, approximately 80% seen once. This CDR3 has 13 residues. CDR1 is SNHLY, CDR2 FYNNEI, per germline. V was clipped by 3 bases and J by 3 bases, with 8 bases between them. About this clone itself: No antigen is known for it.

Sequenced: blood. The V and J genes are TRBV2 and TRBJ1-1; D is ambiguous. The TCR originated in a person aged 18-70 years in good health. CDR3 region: CASSDPYDTEAFF. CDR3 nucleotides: TGTGCCAGCAGTGATCCTTACGACACTGAAGCTTTCTTT.